These 29 T cell receptor beta chains share one sample of origin, sequenced in a study of blood T cell repertoires in COVID-19. Clones were sequenced by immunoSEQ multiplex PCR, and TCRdb holds only the in-frame ones, with some missing. Of about 270,000 clones in the sample, around 90% were seen once. The sample was PBMCs or T cells enriched from blood (not recorded which). These receptors all stem from a woman aged 25 to 39 with acute COVID-19.

The chain is built from TRBV24-1 and TRBJ2-5, with D maybe TRBD1 (5 bases). CDR3 size: 18 residues. CDR1 and CDR2 (germline): KGHDR, SFDVKD. Trimming pared 0 bases from V and 4 bases from J, leaving 20 bases between. The DNA of the CDR3 is TGTGCCACCAGTGATTTGGTGAAGGGGCAGGGTCATACAGAGACCCAGTACTTC. Its translation: CATSDLVKGQGHTETQYF.

The chain has TRBV24-1 and TRBJ2-2, with D hard to call. The CDR3 is 15 amino acids. Trimming removed 6 bases at V and 4 bases at J, with 14 bases between. Germline assignment: CDR1 KGHDR and CDR2 SFDVKD. CDR3 region: CATSPRNSATGELFF. CDR3 nucleotide sequence: TGTGCCACCAGTCCTCGAAACAGTGCCACCGGGGAGCTGTTTTTT.

This rearrangement joins TRBV13 to TRBJ1-3; D might be TRBD1 (6 bases). The germline CDR1 and CDR2 sequences are PRHDT and FYEKMQ (reference sequence). The CDR3 sequence is 17 residues long. Trimming left V 0 bases short and J 2 bases short, with 14 bases between. The CDR3 reads CASSLGLGGGPGNTIYF. CDR3 DNA: TGTGCCAGCAGCTTAGGCCTGGGAGGGGGACCTGGAAACACCATATATTTT.

The chain uses TRBV7-2 and TRBJ2-7, with 9 bases aligning to TRBD1. This CDR3 is built from 13 residues. Per germline, CDR1 SGHTA and CDR2 FQGNSA. V shed 4 bases and J 6 bases; nucleotides not matched to a gene: 4. The CDR3 here is CASSSGQGREQYF. Here the CDR3 DNA reads TGTGCCAGCAGCTCGGGACAGGGTCGCGAGCAGTACTTC.

The chain has TRBV19 and TRBJ1-5; 7 bases align to TRBD1. J was trimmed by 8 bases and V by 2 bases; bases with no gene match: 6. This CDR3 is 14 amino acids long. Looked up from germline, CDR1 is LNHDA and CDR2 is SQIVND (reference sequence). CDR3 in amino acids: CASSIMGQSEPQHF. CDR3 nucleotide sequence: TGTGCCAGTAGTATAATGGGACAGTCGGAGCCCCAGCATTTT.

The chain is built from TRBV19 and TRBJ2-7; 11 bases map to TRBD1. From germline, CDR1 is LNHDA and CDR2 SQIVND (reference sequence). J gave up 3 bases and V 4 bases, and 2 bases lay outside the gene matches. This CDR3 spans 14 amino acids. The CDR3 reads CASSRGQGVYEQYF. DNA for the CDR3: TGTGCCAGTAGTAGGGGACAGGGGGTCTACGAGCAGTACTTC.

The chain carries TRBV28 and TRBJ1-1, with D uncertain. CDR1 is MDHEN and CDR2 is SYDVKM in the germline V gene. V was trimmed by 2 bases and J by 7 bases, leaving 11 bases between them. The CDR3 is made up of 13 amino acids. The CDR3 reads CASSLLDLSEAFF. The CDR3 DNA follows: TGTGCCAGCAGTTTACTCGATTTGAGTGAAGCTTTCTTT. Combining the CDR3 with reference TRBV28 and TRBJ1-1 gives the whole variable domain DVKVTQSSRYLVKRTGEKVFLECVQDMDHENMFWYRQDPGLGLRLIYFSYDVKMKEKGDIPEGYSVSREKKERFSLILESASTNQTSMYLCASSLLDLSEAFFGQGTRLTVV.

The chain joins TRBV7-9 to TRBJ2-1, with unresolved D. This CDR3 has 11 amino acids. Germline V CDR1 and CDR2: SEHNR, FQNEAQ (reference sequence). The germline V and J ends were trimmed by 4 bases and 9 bases, with 7 bases remaining between them. The CDR3 DNA reads as TGTGCCAGCAGCTCTCAGATTGAGCAGTTCTTC. It is translated as CASSSQIEQFF. The variable domain in full, completed from reference TRBV7-9 and TRBJ2-1, reads DTGVSQNPRHKITKRGQNVTFRCDPISEHNRLYWYRQTLGQGPEFLTYFQNEAQLEKSRLLSDRFSAERPKGSFSTLEIQRTEQGDSAMYLCASSSQIEQFFGPGTRLTVL.

This rearrangement joins TRBV6-5 to TRBJ2-2; a possible D gene is TRBD2 (6 bases). Germline assignment: CDR1 MNHEY and CDR2 SVGAGI. The germline V and J ends were trimmed by 2 bases and 7 bases, with 11 bases remaining between them. This CDR3 contains 14 residues. CDR3 sequence reads: CASSYGGTSGELFF. CDR3 in DNA: TGTGCCAGCAGTTACGGGGGGACCAGCGGGGAGCTGTTTTTT.

The chain links TRBV7-9 to TRBJ2-1; D gene unclear. This CDR3 has 12 amino acids. Germline loops: CDR1 SEHNR, CDR2 FQNEAQ (reference sequence). V was shortened by 6 bases and J by 5 bases, with 8 bases between the two germline ends. The DNA for the CDR3 is TGTGCCAGCAGAAGCTTGAACAATGAGCAGTTCTTC. This gives the protein CASRSLNNEQFF.

As DNA, the CDR3 is TGCGCCAGCAGCTTGCAACAGGGGAATAATTCACCCCTCCACTTT. It codes for CASSLQQGNNSPLHF. The rearrangement uses TRBV5-1 and TRBJ1-6; 7 bases are a match to TRBD1. Germline V gene data show CDR1 as SGHRS and CDR2 as YFSETQ. The length of the CDR3 is 15 residues. The V gene end was trimmed by 1 base and the J gene end by 5 bases; junction bases not matched to a gene: 3.

The genes are TRBV5-1 and TRBJ2-3; weak D call: TRBD2 (6 bases). CDR1 and CDR2 (germline): SGHRS, YFSETQ. The CDR3 loop spans 15 amino acids. V was cut by 8 bases and J by 2 bases, with 18 bases left in between. The chain's CDR3 is CASGLSLGYTDTQYF. Here the CDR3 DNA reads TGCGCCAGTGGACTATCCCTGGGATACACAGATACGCAGTATTTT.

The count of this clone is one. The CDR3 protein is CASSPRTGNNSPLHF. In DNA form, the CDR3 reads TGTGCCAGCAGCCCTCGGACAGGGAACAATTCACCCCTCCACTTT. The rearrangement uses TRBV7-2 and TRBJ1-6, with 8 bases fitting TRBD1. Germline V CDR1 and CDR2: SGHTA, FQGNSA. With 5 bases clipped from V and 7 bases from J, the junction kept 7 bases outside the gene matches. The CDR3 covers 15 residues.

This clone was seen a single time. This chain joins TRBV29-1 and TRBJ1-1, with a possible D match to TRBD1 (6 bases). Per germline, CDR1 SQVTM and CDR2 ANQGSEA. CDR3 length equals 15 residues. V lost 3 bases, J lost 10 bases, and 24 bases lay in between. In nucleotides, the CDR3 is TGCAGCGTTGACTCTGGGGGCGTAGGACGCGGAGGAGCTTTCTTT. It specifies CSVDSGGVGRGGAFF.

This clone was observed once. This chain uses TRBV12-1 with TRBJ2-3; the table assigns TRBD2, which was not confirmed against the DNA. TRBV12-1 is deemed a pseudogene. The CDR3 spans 14 residues. This chain's CDR3 is CASSFDGRTDTQYF. The CDR3 DNA sequence: TGTGCCAGCAGCTTCGATGGGAGGACAGATACGCAGTATTTT.

The chain has TRBV28 and TRBJ2-1; no clear D gene. Per germline, CDR1 MDHEN and CDR2 SYDVKM. The CDR3 spans 16 residues. The V end lost 5 bases, the J end lost 0 bases, and 14 bases lay between the germline ends. The CDR3 loop is CASSLIAFSSYNEQFF. The DNA for the CDR3 is TGTGCCAGCAGTCTAATAGCCTTCAGCTCCTACAATGAGCAGTTCTTC.

The chain has TRBV28 and TRBJ1-4; D is unclear. V shed 5 bases and J shed 0 bases, with 7 bases lying between them. The CDR3 is 14 residues long. Germline-derived CDR1 and CDR2 are MDHEN and SYDVKM. CDR3 amino acids: CASSEPTTNEKLFF. The CDR3 DNA sequence: TGTGCCAGCAGTGAGCCTACAACTAATGAAAAACTGTTTTTT.

The V gene is TRBV9, the J gene TRBJ1-6; D is possibly TRBD1 (5 bases). Trimming pared 0 bases from V and 10 bases from J, leaving 14 bases between. This CDR3 region has 15 residues. The germline CDR1 and CDR2 sequences are SGDLS and YYNGEE. DNA of the CDR3: TGTGCCAGCAGCGTAGATACGACAGTCGCCTCACCCCTCCACTTT. Translating it yields CASSVDTTVASPLHF.

V and J are TRBV2 and TRBJ2-3; D not resolved. In germline, CDR1 is SNHLY, CDR2 FYNNEI. With 7 bases removed from V and 5 bases from J, the gap between germline ends came to 4 bases. The CDR3 has 10 residues. CDR3 DNA sequence: TGTGCCAGCACAGGAGATACGCAGTATTTT. Its protein is CASTGDTQYF.

The V gene is TRBV20-1, the J gene TRBJ1-1, with D uncertain. The CDR3 is 11 amino acids. V lost 2 bases and J lost 7, with 8 bases in between. Germline CDR1 DFQATT, CDR2 SNEGSKA (reference sequence). The CDR3 is CSARLSLEAFF. In nucleotides, the CDR3 is TGCAGTGCTAGATTGAGTCTTGAAGCTTTCTTT.

The chain combines TRBV30 with TRBJ1-2, with 8 bases that match TRBD1. After removal of 5 bases from V and 5 bases from J, the junction contained 10 bases not matched to a gene. The germline V gene encodes CDR1 GTSNPN and CDR2 SVGIG (reference sequence). CDR3 size: 14 residues. The CDR3 reads CAWDQGQVVYGYTF. The CDR3 coding sequence is TGTGCCTGGGACCAGGGACAGGTCGTTTATGGCTACACCTTC.

This clone came up once. The chain combines TRBV5-1 with TRBJ2-5, with 8 bases lining up with TRBD2. Germline CDR1 SGHRS, CDR2 YFSETQ. V lost 0 bases and J lost 2; bases outside the gene matches: 6. CDR3 length: 16 amino acids. CDR3 DNA sequence: TGCGCCAGCAGCTTGGGTAGCGGGGCCCCACAAGAGACCCAGTACTTC. The encoded protein is CASSLGSGAPQETQYF.

For this clone: Other nucleotide sequences in the sample specify the same CDR3. In DNA form, the CDR3 reads TGTGCCAGTAGTATTACTGGGGGGAACGAGCAGTACTTC. It encodes CASSITGGNEQYF. The chain uses TRBV19 and TRBJ2-7; D possibly corresponds to TRBD2 (6 bases). CDR1 and CDR2 from the germline V gene are LNHDA and SQIVND (reference sequence). The CDR3 loop spans 13 amino acids. Trimming took off 3 bases at V and 5 bases at J, with 11 bases between the two ends.

The rearrangement joins TRBV27 to TRBJ2-1; 7 bases agree with TRBD2. The CDR3 has 15 residues. The V and J ends lost 2 bases and 5 bases, in that order; junction bases with no gene match: 6. Germline V lookup: CDR1 MNHEY, CDR2 SMNVEV (reference sequence). In DNA, the CDR3 is TGTGCCAGCAGTTTAGTGCGGGAGTTTAACAATGAGCAGTTCTTC. This translates into CASSLVREFNNEQFF.

V and J are TRBV4-1 and TRBJ2-3; 8 bases agree with TRBD2. This CDR3 is 16 amino acids long. Looked up from germline, CDR1 is MGHRA and CDR2 is YSYEKL. V lost 4 bases and J lost 4; bases outside the gene matches: 10. This chain's CDR3 is CASSLQAGGRADTQYF. The CDR3 DNA reads as TGCGCCAGCAGCCTCCAGGCGGGAGGCCGCGCAGATACGCAGTATTTT.

The chain employs TRBV10-3 and TRBJ2-1; 8 nucleotides align to TRBD2. J was trimmed by 8 bases and V by 6 bases; bases with no gene match: 3. In germline, CDR1 is ENHRY, CDR2 SYGVKD. The CDR3 runs to 12 residues. The CDR3 DNA reads as TGTGCCATCAGGACCGGGGGGGATGAGCAGTTCTTC. Its protein is CAIRTGGDEQFF.

The CDR3 loop reads CASSLVSGPIGNTIYF. CDR3 DNA sequence: TGTGCCAGCAGCTTAGTTTCGGGTCCGATCGGAAACACCATATATTTT. J is TRBJ1-3 and V is TRBV7-8; D unresolved. The CDR3 is 16 amino acids. CDR1 and CDR2 from the germline V gene are SGHVS and FQNEAQ. The germline V and J ends were trimmed by 1 base and 4 bases, with 14 bases remaining between them.

This chain joins TRBV6-4 and TRBJ2-2; no reliable D call. Trimming removed 5 bases at V and 4 bases at J, with 11 bases between. The CDR3 has 14 residues. Germline CDR1 reads MRHNA; CDR2 reads SNTAGT. The DNA of the CDR3 is TGTGCCAGCAGTAACGAGGTCGGCACCGGGGAGCTGTTTTTT. This translates into CASSNEVGTGELFF.

This rearrangement joins TRBV19 to TRBJ2-1, with TRBD2 matching 8 bases. Germline assignment: CDR1 LNHDA and CDR2 SQIVND (reference sequence). This CDR3 spans 15 amino acids. After removal of 5 bases from V and 1 base from J, the junction contained 4 bases not matched to a gene. CDR3 residues: CASSPIAGSYNEQFF. The DNA of the CDR3 is TGTGCCAGTAGTCCTATAGCGGGATCCTACAATGAGCAGTTCTTC. Together with reference TRBV19 and TRBJ2-1, the CDR3 gives the full variable domain: DGGITQSPKYLFRKEGQNVTLSCEQNLNHDAMYWYRQDPGQGLRLIYYSQIVNDFQKGDIAEGYSVSREKKESFPLTVTSAQKNPTAFYLCASSPIAGSYNEQFFGPGTRLTVL.